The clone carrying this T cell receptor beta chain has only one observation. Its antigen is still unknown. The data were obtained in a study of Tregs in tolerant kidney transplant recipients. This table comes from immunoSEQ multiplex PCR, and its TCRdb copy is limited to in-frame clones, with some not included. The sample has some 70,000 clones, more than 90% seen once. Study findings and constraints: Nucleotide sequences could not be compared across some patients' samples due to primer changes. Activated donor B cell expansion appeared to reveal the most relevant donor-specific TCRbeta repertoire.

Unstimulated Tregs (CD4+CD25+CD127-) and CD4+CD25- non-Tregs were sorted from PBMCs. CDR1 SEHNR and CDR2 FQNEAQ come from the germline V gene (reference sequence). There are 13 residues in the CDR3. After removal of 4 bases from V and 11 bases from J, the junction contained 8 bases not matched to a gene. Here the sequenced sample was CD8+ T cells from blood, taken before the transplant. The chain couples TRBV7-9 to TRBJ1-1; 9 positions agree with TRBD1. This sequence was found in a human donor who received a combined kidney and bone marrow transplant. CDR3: CASSSAGQGFAFF. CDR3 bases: TGTGCCAGCAGCTCCGCGGGACAGGGTTTTGCTTTCTTT.